This passage covers 9 T cell receptor beta chains from one sample sequenced in a study of blood T cell repertoires in COVID-19. Method: immunoSEQ multiplex PCR; TCRdb's copy keeps in-frame clones and lacks some. Among over 200,000 clones, 91% were seen once, and the ten largest hold more than 1%. Specimen: PBMCs or T cells enriched from blood (not recorded which). The source of these receptors is a human donor in a cohort exposed to, infected with or recovered from COVID-19 (not recorded which). The donor label of this sample is uncertain.

The chain links TRBV12-3 or TRBV12-4 to TRBJ1-3; D might be TRBD1 (6 bases). Trimming took 6 bases from V and 4 from J, leaving 10 bases between them. The CDR3 loop spans 13 amino acids. The CDR3 is CASSLDRGNTIYF. The CDR3, as DNA: TGTGCCAGCAGCCTAGACAGGGGAAACACCATATATTTT.

J is TRBJ1-2 and V is TRBV5-1; tentatively, D is TRBD1 (5 bases). The germline V gene encodes CDR1 SGHRS and CDR2 YFSETQ. This CDR3 has 14 amino acids. Trimming removed 4 bases at V and 5 bases at J, with 15 bases between. CDR3 sequence reads: CASSPGSGGYGYTF. The CDR3 bases are TGCGCCAGCAGCCCCGGTTCGGGGGGGTATGGCTACACCTTC.

The chain couples TRBV10-3 to TRBJ2-1; maybe TRBD2 (5 bases). The CDR3 covers 13 residues. V lost 4 bases and J 7 bases, leaving 11 bases between the germline ends. Germline values: CDR1 ENHRY, CDR2 SYGVKD. The CDR3 loop is CAISGGQGNEQFF. CDR3 nucleotides: TGTGCCATCAGTGGAGGGCAAGGTAATGAGCAGTTCTTC.

The CDR3: CATSLGQTYEQYF. The CDR3 DNA follows: TGTGCCACATCCCTGGGACAGACCTACGAGCAGTACTTC. This chain links TRBV12-3 or TRBV12-4 with TRBJ2-7, with 7 positions matching TRBD1. This CDR3 is 13 amino acids long. J gave up 2 bases and V 10 bases, and 8 bases lay outside the gene matches.

The J gene is TRBJ1-1, the V gene TRBV4-2; D not certain. The CDR3 consists of 13 residues. The ends were cut back, 1 base at V and 1 base at J, with 4 bases in the middle. Germline CDR1 is LGHNA and CDR2 is YNFKEQ. The CDR3 spells CASSQGRNTEAFF. CDR3 sequence (DNA): TGTGCCAGCAGCCAAGGCAGGAACACTGAAGCTTTCTTT.

The rearrangement links TRBV6-5 to TRBJ1-3; D gene unclear. The CDR3 length is 14 residues. V dropped 8 bases and J dropped 0 bases, with 11 bases sitting between them. Germline values: CDR1 MNHEY, CDR2 SVGAGI. CDR3 protein: CASLQPSSGNTIYF. DNA for the CDR3: TGTGCCAGCTTACAGCCCAGCTCTGGAAACACCATATATTTT.

The genes are TRBV12-3 or TRBV12-4 and TRBJ1-6, with 8 bases that match TRBD1. Losses at the gene ends were 5 bases for V and 8 bases for J; bases not matched to a gene: 2. There are 13 residues in the CDR3. The CDR3 spells CASSQTGDSPLHF. The CDR3 bases are TGTGCCAGCAGTCAGACAGGGGATTCACCCCTCCACTTT.

The V and J genes are TRBV6-5 and TRBJ1-1; maybe TRBD1 (5 bases). Germline loops: CDR1 MNHEY, CDR2 SVGAGI. The V gene lost 10 bases and the J gene lost 1 base, with 16 bases spanning the gap. This CDR3 is 14 amino acids long. The CDR3 region is CATRRGGRNTEAFF. The DNA for the CDR3 is TGTGCCACCAGGCGGGGGGGGAGGAACACTGAAGCTTTCTTT.

This clone was counted a few times. The rearrangement links TRBV5-1 to TRBJ1-6; no definite D call. Germline CDR1 reads SGHRS; CDR2 reads YFSETQ. The CDR3 is made up of 15 amino acids. V was cut by 5 bases and J by 7 bases, with 16 bases left in between. CDR3 DNA sequence: TGCGCCAGCAGAGTAGACGCCGGGGTAAATTCACCCCTCCACTTT. This encodes CASRVDAGVNSPLHF.